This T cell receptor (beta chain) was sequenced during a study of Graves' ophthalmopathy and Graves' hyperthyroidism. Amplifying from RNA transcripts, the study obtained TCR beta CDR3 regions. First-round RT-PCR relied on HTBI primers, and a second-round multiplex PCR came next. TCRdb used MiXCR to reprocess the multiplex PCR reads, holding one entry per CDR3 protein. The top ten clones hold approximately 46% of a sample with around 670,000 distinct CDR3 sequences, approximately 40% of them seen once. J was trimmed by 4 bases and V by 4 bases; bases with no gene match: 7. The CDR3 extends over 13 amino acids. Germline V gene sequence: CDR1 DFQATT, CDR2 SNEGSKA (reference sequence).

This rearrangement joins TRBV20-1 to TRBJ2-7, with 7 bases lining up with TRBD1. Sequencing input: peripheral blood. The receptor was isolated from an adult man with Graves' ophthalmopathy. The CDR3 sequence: CSANRDSGYEQYF. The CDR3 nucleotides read TGCAGTGCTAATAGGGACAGTGGTTACGAGCAGTACTTC.